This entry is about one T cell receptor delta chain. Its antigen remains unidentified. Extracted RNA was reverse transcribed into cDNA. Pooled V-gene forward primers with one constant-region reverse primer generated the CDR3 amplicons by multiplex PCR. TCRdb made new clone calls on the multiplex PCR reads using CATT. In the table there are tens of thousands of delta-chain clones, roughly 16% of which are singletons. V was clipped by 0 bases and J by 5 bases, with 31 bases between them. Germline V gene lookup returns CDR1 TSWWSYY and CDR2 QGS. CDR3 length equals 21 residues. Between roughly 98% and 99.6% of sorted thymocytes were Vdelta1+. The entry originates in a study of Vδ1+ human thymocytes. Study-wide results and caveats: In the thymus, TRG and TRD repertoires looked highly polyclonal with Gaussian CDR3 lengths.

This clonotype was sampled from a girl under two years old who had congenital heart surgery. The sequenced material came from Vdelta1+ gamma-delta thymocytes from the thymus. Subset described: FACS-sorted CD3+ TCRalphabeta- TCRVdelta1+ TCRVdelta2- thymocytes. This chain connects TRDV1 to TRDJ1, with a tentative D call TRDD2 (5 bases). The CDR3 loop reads CALGELGPTGPYLYVKDKLIF. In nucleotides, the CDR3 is TGTGCTCTTGGGGAACTAGGGCCTACGGGGCCTTACTTGTATGTTAAGGATAAACTCATCTTT.